This TCR beta chain emerged from a study of PD-L1 blockade in urothelial cancer. Using immunoSEQ multiplex PCR, the repertoire was profiled, and TCRdb retains in-frame clones only, with some absent. The sample lists 60,000 or so clones, approximately 80% occurring once. Germline CDR1 and CDR2: MNHEY and SMNVEV (reference sequence). The CDR3 has 14 amino acids. Deletions cut 4 bases from V and 2 bases from J, with 9 bases between. The sequencing here drew on PBMCs, taken around atezolizumab (anti-PD-L1) treatment. The rearrangement links TRBV27 to TRBJ1-5; D is ambiguous. This TCR was recovered from a man between 65 and 80 years old with urothelial cancer. CDR3 in amino acids: CASSSRVGNQPQHF. The CDR3 coding sequence is TGTGCCAGCAGTTCGCGGGTGGGCAATCAGCCCCAGCATTTT.